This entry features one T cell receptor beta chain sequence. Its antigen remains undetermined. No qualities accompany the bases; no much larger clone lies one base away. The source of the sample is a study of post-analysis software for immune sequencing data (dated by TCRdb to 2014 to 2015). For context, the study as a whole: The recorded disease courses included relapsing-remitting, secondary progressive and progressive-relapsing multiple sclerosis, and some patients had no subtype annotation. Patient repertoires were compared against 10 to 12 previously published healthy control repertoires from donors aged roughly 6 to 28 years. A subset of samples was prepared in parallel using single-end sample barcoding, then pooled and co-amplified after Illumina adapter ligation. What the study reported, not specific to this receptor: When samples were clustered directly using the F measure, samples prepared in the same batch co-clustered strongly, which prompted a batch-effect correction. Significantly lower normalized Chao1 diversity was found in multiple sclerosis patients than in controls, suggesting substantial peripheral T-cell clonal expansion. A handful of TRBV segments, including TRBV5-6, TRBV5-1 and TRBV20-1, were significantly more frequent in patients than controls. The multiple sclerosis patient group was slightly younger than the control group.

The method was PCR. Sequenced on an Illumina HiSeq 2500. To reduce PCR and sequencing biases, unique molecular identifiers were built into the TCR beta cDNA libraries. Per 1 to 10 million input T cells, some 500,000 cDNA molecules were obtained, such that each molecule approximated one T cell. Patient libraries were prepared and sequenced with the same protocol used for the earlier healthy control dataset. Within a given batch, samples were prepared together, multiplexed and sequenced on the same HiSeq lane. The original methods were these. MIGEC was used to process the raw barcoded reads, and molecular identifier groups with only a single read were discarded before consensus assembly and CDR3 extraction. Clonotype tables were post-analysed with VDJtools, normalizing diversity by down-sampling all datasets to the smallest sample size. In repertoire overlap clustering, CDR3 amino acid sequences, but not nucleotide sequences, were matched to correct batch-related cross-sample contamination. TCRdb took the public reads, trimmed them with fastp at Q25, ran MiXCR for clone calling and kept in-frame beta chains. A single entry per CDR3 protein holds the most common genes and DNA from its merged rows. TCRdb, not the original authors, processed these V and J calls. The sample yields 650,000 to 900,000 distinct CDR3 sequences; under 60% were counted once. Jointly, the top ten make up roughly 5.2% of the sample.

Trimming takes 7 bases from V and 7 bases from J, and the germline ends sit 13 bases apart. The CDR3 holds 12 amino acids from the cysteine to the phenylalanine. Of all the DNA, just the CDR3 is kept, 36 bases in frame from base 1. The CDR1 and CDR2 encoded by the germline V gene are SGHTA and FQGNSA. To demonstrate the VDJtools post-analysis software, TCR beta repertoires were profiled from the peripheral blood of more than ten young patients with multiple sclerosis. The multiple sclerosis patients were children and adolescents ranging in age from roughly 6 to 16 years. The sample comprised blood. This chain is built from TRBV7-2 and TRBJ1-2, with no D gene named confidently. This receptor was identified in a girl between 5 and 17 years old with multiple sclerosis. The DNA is TGTGCCAGCACCAACAGCGCGTGTGGCTACACCTTC. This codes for CASTNSACGYTF.